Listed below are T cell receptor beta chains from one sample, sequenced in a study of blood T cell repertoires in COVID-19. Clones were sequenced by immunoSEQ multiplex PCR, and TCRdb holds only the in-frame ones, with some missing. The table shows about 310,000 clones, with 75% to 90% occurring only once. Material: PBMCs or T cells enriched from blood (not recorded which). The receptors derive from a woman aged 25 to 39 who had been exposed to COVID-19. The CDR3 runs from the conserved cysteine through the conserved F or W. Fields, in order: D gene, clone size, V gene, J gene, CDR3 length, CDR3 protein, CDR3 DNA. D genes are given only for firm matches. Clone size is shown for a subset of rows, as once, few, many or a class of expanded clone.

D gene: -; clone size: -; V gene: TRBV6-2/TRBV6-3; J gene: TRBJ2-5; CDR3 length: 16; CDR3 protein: CASSYISGGSRETQYF; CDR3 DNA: TGTGCCAGCAGTTACATCTCCGGTGGTAGCCGAGAGACCCAGTACTTC
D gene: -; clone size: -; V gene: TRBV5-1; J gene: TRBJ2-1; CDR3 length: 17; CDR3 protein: CASSLAYRVRGYNEQFF; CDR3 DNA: TGCGCCAGCAGCTTGGCATATCGGGTAAGGGGATACAATGAGCAGTTCTTC
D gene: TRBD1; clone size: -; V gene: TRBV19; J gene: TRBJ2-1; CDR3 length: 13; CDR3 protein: CAGSRQGSNEQFF; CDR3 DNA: TGTGCCGGATCAAGACAGGGAAGCAATGAGCAGTTCTTC
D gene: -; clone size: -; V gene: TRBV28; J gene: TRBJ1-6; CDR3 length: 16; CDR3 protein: CASSSSGGIYNSPLHF; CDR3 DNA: TGTGCCAGCAGTTCTAGTGGCGGAATCTATAATTCACCCCTCCACTTT
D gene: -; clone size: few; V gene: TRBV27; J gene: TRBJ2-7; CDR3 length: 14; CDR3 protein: CASSMTSSPYEQYF; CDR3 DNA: TGTGCCAGCAGTATGACTAGTTCCCCCTACGAGCAGTACTTC
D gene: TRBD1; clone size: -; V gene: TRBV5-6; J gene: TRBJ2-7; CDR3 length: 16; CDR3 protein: CASSPPYGQGAWEQYF; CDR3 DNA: TGTGCCAGCAGCCCCCCCTACGGACAGGGGGCATGGGAGCAGTACTTC
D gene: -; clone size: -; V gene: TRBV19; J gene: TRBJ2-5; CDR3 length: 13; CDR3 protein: CASARGYQETQYF; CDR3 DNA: TGTGCCAGTGCTCGCGGGTACCAAGAGACCCAGTACTTC
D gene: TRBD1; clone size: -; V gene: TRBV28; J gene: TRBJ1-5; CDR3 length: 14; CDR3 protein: CASSPSGGFQPQHF; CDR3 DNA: TGTGCCAGCAGTCCTTCAGGGGGCTTTCAGCCCCAGCATTTT
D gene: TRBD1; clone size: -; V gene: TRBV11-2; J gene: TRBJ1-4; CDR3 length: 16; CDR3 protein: CASSPQWDRRGEKLFF; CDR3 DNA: TGTGCCAGCAGCCCCCAATGGGACAGGAGAGGTGAAAAACTGTTTTTT
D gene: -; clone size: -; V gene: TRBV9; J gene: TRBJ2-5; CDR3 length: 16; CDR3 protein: CASSVAPSEGQETQYF; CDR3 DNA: TGTGCCAGCAGCGTAGCTCCTAGTGAAGGACAAGAGACCCAGTACTTC
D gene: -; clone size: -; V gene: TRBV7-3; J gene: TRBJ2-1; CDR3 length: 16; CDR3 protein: CASSQSGDLTYNEQFF; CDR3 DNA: TGTGCCAGCAGCCAATCGGGAGATCTCACCTACAATGAGCAGTTCTTC
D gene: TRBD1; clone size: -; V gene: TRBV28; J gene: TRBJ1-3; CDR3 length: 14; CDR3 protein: CASSPTGGENTIYF; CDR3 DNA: TGTGCCAGCAGCCCGACAGGGGGCGAAAACACCATATATTTT
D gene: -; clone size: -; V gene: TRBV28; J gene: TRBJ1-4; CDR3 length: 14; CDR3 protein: CASSQGGANEKLFF; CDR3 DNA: TGTGCCAGCAGTCAGGGTGGTGCTAATGAAAAACTGTTTTTT
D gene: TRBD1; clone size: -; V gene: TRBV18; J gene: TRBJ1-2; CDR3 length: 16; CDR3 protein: CASSSGTGGSSYGYTF; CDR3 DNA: TGTGCCAGCTCATCCGGGACAGGGGGTAGCAGCTATGGCTACACCTTC
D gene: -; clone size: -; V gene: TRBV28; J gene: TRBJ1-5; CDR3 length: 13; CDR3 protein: CASSSYQLQPQHF; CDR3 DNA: TGTGCCAGCAGTTCTTATCAACTTCAGCCCCAGCATTTT
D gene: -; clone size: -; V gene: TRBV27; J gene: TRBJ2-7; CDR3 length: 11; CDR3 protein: CASSLGGLQHF; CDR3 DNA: TGTGCCAGCAGTTTAGGGGGCCTGCAGCACTTC